This record looks at one T cell receptor (beta chain) sequence and its context. The antigen is undetermined. These data come from a study of T cells in tuberculosis. Study as a whole: A South African cohort included IGRA-negative adolescents, latently infected IGRA-positive adolescents and adults with active tuberculosis.

Latent tuberculosis screening used tuberculin skin test and IGRA at entry. TCRdb keeps only in-frame clones here, not all; method: immunoSEQ multiplex PCR. This table has about 45,000 clones, roughly 94% appearing once. The CDR3 totals 15 residues. The germline CDR1 and CDR2 sequences are SGHVS and FQNEAQ. Trimming removed 4 bases at V and 7 bases at J, with 20 bases between. General study findings and limits: The TCR-beta difference was not significant; alpha differences partly reflected length.

The chain combines TRBV7-8 with TRBJ2-7; D may be TRBD2 (5 bases). The TCR sequence derives from a donor between 10 and 35 years old with latent tuberculosis or without tuberculosis infection. Some clones in this sample may be carry-over from other donors' samples. Input material: PBMCs. CDR3 sequence reads: CASSYWGFGESEQYF. In DNA, the CDR3 is TGTGCCAGCAGCTACTGGGGTTTTGGGGAGTCGGAGCAGTACTTC.